This T cell receptor beta chain was documented in a study of post-analysis software for immune sequencing data. General study points: Patients had higher frequencies than controls of about five TRBV segments, including TRBV5-6, TRBV5-1 and TRBV20-1.

V shed 5 bases, J shed 5 bases, and the junction held 12 bases outside the gene matches. Germline V gene sequence: CDR1 SEHNR, CDR2 FQNEAQ (reference sequence). The CDR3 loop spans 16 amino acids. TCR beta cDNA libraries had unique molecular identifiers. MiXCR, run by TCRdb on the PCR reads, gives a single entry per CDR3 protein. The sample holds 600,000 to 750,000 distinct CDR3 sequences, over 45% seen once. Concerning this clonotype itself: Its specificity is unknown.

The source is a girl aged 2 to 9 with multiple sclerosis. The specimen was blood. V gene TRBV7-9 combines with J gene TRBJ2-1; 7 bases map to TRBD2. The CDR3 loop is CASSLLVAGANNEQFF. CDR3 sequence (DNA): TGTGCCAGCAGCCTCCTTGTGGCGGGAGCCAACAATGAGCAGTTCTTC.